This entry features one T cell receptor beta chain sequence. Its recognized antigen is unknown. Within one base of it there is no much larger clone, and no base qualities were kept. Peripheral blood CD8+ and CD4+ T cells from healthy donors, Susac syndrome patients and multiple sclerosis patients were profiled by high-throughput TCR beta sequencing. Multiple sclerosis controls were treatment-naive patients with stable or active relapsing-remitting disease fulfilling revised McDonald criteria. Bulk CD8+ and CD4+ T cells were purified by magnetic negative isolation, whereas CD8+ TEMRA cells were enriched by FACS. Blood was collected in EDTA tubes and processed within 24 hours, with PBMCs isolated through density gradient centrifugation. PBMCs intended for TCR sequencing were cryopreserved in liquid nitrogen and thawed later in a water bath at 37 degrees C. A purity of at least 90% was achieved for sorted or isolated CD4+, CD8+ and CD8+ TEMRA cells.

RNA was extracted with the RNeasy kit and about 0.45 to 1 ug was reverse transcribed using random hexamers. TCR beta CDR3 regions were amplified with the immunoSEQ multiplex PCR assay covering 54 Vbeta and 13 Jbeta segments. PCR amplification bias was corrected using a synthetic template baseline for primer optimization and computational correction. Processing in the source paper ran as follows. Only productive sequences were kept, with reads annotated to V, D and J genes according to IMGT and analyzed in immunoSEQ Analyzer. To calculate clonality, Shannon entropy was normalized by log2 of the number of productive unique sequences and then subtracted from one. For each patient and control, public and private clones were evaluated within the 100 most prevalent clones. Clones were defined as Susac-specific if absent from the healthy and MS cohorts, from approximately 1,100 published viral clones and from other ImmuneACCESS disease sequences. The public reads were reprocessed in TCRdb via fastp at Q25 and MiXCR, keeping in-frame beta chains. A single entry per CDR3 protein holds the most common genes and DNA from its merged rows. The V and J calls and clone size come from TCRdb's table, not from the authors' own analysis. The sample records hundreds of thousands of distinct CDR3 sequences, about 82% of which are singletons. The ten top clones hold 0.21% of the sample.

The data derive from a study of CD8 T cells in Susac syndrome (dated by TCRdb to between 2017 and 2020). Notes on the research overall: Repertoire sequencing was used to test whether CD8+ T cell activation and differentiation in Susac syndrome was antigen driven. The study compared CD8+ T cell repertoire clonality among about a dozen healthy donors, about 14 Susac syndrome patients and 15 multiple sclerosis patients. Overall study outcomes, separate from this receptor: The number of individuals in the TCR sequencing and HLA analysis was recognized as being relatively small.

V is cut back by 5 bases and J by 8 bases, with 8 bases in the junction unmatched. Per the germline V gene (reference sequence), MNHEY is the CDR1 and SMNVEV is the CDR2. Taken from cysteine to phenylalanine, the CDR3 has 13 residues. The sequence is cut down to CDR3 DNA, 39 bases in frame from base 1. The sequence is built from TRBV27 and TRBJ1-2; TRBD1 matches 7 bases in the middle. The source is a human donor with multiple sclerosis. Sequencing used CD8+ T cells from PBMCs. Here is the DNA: TGTGCCAGCAGTCCCCGACAGGGTGCGGGCTACACCTTC. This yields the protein CASSPRQGAGYTF.